This T cell receptor (beta chain) emerged from a study of blood T cell repertoires in COVID-19. Study information: The cDNA or gDNA used as material had been derived from T cells, B-cell-depleted T cells, or PBMCs.

There are a few counts of this clone. In the authors' methods: Reference gene primer amplification gave nucleated cell count estimates. Profiled with immunoSEQ multiplex PCR; TCRdb holds only in-frame clones, not every one. V and J calls and clone size are as listed in that table; D and trimming were resolved from the DNA. Of about 80,000 clones detected, 88% appear once; the ten largest clones hold around 7.9%. The receptor was isolated from a man between 65 and 85 years old with acute or convalescent COVID-19. The material sequenced was peripheral blood.

Here the CDR3 DNA reads TGTGCCAGCAGCTTGGCCGGGACATTCTACGAGCAGTACTTC. Amino acid sequence: CASSLAGTFYEQYF. The V and J genes are TRBV5-6 and TRBJ2-7; D might be TRBD1 (6 bases). Germline lookup yields CDR1 SGHDT and CDR2 YYEEEE. The CDR3 has 14 amino acids. V was trimmed by 0 bases and J by 3 bases, leaving 10 bases between them. The full variable domain, in which reference TRBV5-6 and TRBJ2-7 provide the parts outside the CDR3, is DAGVTQSPTHLIKTRGQQVTLRCSPKSGHDTVSWYQQALGQGPQFIFQYYEEEERQRGNFPDRFSGHQFPNYSSELNVNALLLGDSALYLCASSLAGTFYEQYFGPGTRLTVT.